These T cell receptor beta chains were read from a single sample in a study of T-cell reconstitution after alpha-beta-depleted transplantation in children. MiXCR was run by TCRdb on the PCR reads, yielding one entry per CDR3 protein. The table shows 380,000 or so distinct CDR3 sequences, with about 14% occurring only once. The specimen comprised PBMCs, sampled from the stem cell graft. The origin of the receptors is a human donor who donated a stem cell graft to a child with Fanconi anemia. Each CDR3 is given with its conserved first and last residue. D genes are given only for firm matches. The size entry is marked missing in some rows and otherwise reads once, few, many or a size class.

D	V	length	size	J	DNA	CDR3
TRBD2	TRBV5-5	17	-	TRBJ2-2	TGTGCCAGCAGCCCTCTTCCTGGACTAGCGGGGGCCGGGGAGCTGTTTTTT	CASSPLPGLAGAGELFF
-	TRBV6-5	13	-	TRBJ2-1	TGTGCCAGCAGTTACTCCCAGTACAATGAGCAGTTCTTC	CASSYSQYNEQFF
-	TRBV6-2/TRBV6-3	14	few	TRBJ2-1	TGTGCCAGCAGTTACGACAGCTCCTACAATGAGCAGTTCTTC	CASSYDSSYNEQFF
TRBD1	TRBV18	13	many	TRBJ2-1	TGTGCCAGCTCACCCACGGACAGGGGGGGAGAGACCTTC	CASSPTDRGGETF
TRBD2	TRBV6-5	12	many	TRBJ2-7	TGTGCCAGCAGCTCGGGGGGGGTCGAGCAGTACTTC	CASSSGGVEQYF
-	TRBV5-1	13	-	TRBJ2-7	TGCGCCAGCAGCTTGTACCCGAGGGGTGAGCAGTACTTC	CASSLYPRGEQYF
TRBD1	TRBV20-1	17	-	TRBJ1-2	TGCAGTGTAACAGGGGGCAAGGGGGCCTCAGCTACCGATGGCTACACCTTC	CSVTGGKGASATDGYTF
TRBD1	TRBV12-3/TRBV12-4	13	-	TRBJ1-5	TGTGCCAGCAGGGGACAGGAAAATCAGCCCCAGCATTTT	CASRGQENQPQHF
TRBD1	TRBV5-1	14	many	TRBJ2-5	TGCGCCAGCAGCTTACAGGGGGCAGGGGAGACCCAGTACTTC	CASSLQGAGETQYF
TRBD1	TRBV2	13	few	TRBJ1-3	TGTGCCAGCAGCAGGGACAGAAGAAACACCATATATTTT	CASSRDRRNTIYF
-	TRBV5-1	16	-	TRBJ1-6	TGCGCCAGCAGCTCAACCAGGGGTGGCGGCGGATCACCCCTCCACTTT	CASSSTRGGGGSPLHF
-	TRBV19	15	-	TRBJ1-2	TGTGCCAGTAGTAACCTACGGGACTCCGACGGTGGCTACACCTTC	CASSNLRDSDGGYTF
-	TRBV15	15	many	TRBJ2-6	TGTGCCACCAGCAGAGTATGGGCTGGGGCCAACGTCCTGACTTTC	CATSRVWAGANVLTF
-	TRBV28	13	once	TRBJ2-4	TGTGCCAGCAGTCGGGACACCGTAAACATTCAGTACTTC	CASSRDTVNIQYF
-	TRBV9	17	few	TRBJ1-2	TGTGCCAGCAGCGCCTCCCCCGCAGGGATTGATAACTATGGCTACACCTTC	CASSASPAGIDNYGYTF
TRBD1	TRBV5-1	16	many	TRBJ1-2	TGCGCCAGCAGCTTGCAAATAGCGTCGACAGGGCTTGGCTACACCTTC	CASSLQIASTGLGYTF
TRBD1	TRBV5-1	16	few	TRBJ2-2	TGCGCCAGCAGCATTCCGGGACAGGGGAACACCGGGGAGCTGTTTTTT	CASSIPGQGNTGELFF
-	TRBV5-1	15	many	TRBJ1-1	TGCGCCAGCAGCCCCTCCGGGGTCATGAACACTGAAGCTTTCTTT	CASSPSGVMNTEAFF
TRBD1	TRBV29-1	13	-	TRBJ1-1	TGCAGCGTTGCCGGACAGGGGGGGAGTGAAGCTTTCTTT	CSVAGQGGSEAFF
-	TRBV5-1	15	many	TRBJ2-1	TGCGCCAGCAGAAAGACAGGAAGCTCCTACAATGAGCAGTTCTTC	CASRKTGSSYNEQFF
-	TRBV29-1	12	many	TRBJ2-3	TGCAGCGTTGCCCGGGCCCCAGATACGCAGTATTTT	CSVARAPDTQYF
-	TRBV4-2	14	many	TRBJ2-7	TGTGCCAGCAGCCAAGATTGGGGCTCCTACGAGCAGTACTTC	CASSQDWGSYEQYF
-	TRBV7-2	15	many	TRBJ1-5	TGTGCCAGCAGCTTAGTAGGGACTAAGGGTCAACCCCAGCATTTT	CASSLVGTKGQPQHF
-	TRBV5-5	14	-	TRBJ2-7	TGTGCCAGCAGTTCTGAGGCTAGGAGCTACGAGCAGTACTTC	CASSSEARSYEQYF
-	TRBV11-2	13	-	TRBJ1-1	TGTGCCAGCAGCTTAGTAGGTGGGGTTGAAGCTTTCTTT	CASSLVGGVEAFF
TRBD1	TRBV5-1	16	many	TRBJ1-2	TGCGCCAGCAGCTGGGGAACCGGGACAGGGGGCGCCGGCTACACCTTC	CASSWGTGTGGAGYTF
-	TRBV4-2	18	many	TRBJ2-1	TGTGCCAGCAGCCAAGGGGAGATGGGCAGTCCCTCCTACAATGAGCAGTTCTTC	CASSQGEMGSPSYNEQFF
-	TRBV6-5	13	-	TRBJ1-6	TGTGCCAGCAGTTACTCAGGGGACTCACCCCTCCACTTT	CASSYSGDSPLHF
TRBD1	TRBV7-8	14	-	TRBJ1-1	TGTGCCACCTTATTCCTCAGGGGGGAGACTGAAGCTTTCTTT	CATLFLRGETEAFF
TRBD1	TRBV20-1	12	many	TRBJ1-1	TGCAGTGCTGTCAGGGGACAGACTGAAGCTTTCTTT	CSAVRGQTEAFF
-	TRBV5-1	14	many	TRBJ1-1	TGCGCCAGCAGCGCGGGATTCATGAACACTGAAGCTTTCTTT	CASSAGFMNTEAFF
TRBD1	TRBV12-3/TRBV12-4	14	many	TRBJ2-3	TGTGCCAGCATCGGGACAGGGGAGGCAGATACGCAGTATTTT	CASIGTGEADTQYF
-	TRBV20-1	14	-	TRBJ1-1	TGCAGTGCTAGAGACGACAGCTTGAACACTGAAGCTTTCTTT	CSARDDSLNTEAFF
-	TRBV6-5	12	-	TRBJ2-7	TGTGCCAGCCAAGACAGCTCCTACGAGCAGTACTTC	CASQDSSYEQYF
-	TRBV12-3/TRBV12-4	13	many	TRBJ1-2	TGTGCCAGCAGTCCGGACGGGGCCTATGGCTACACCTTC	CASSPDGAYGYTF
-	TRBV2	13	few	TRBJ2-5	TGTGCCAGCAGTGAGTCCTGGGTTGGGACCCAGTACTTC	CASSESWVGTQYF
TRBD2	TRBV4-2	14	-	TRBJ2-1	TGTGCCAGCAGCCAAGAGATTCGGGGGGATGGCCGGTTCTTC	CASSQEIRGDGRFF
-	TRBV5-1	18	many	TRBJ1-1	TGCGCCAGCAGCTTGGGACCCTCCGGGAACCTCTGGGGCACTGAAGCTTTCTTT	CASSLGPSGNLWGTEAFF
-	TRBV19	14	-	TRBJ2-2	TGTGCCAGTTTTGACCCCGCGAACACCGGGGAGCTGTTTTTT	CASFDPANTGELFF
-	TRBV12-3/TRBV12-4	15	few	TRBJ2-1	TGTGCCAGCAGTCCCATGGGGGTCTCCTACAATGAGCAGTTCTTC	CASSPMGVSYNEQFF
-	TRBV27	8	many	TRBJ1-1	TGTGCCTCCATTCGGGCTTTCTTT	CASIRAFF
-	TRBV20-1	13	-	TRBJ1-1	TGCAGTGCCGAATCTTCAGGGTACACTGAAGCTTTCTTT	CSAESSGYTEAFF
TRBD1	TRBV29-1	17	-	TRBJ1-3	TGCAGCGTCCGGACAGGTGGGGGTCTCCTCTCTGGAAACACCATATATTTT	CSVRTGGGLLSGNTIYF
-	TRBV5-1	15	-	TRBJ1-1	TGCGCCAGCAGCTTGGGGGGCCATATGAACATTGAAGCTTTCTTT	CASSLGGHMNIEAFF
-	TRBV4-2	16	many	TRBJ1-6	TGTGCCAGCAGCCAAGATCCCCCGGGTTCAAATTCACCCCTCCACTTT	CASSQDPPGSNSPLHF
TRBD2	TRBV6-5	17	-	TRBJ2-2	TGTGCCAGCAGTTACTCTAGCGGGGGGTCGAACACCGGGGAGCTGTTTTTT	CASSYSSGGSNTGELFF
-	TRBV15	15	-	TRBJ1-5	TGTGCCACCAGCAGAGATTTAGGGTGGGATCAGCCCCAGCATTTT	CATSRDLGWDQPQHF